This T cell receptor beta chain was captured by sequencing in a study of blood T cell repertoires in COVID-19 (dated by TCRdb to 2018 to 2020). With respect to the entire study: Samples covering the acute and convalescent phases of COVID-19 were provided by collaborators in the United States, Italy and Spain. A freely available public database, intended as a resource for researchers studying the immune response to SARS-CoV-2, is where the repertoires were released. Nearly every sample came with metadata listing a de-identified subject ID, COVID-19 status, age in years and sex. The samples were drawn from two sources: the first 160 participants of the ongoing ImmuneRACE study, and 950 to 1,500 subjects contributed by 6 global collaborators. Subjects who had been exposed to COVID-19, were actively infected with it, or had recovered from it provided the deeply sampled blood TCRbeta repertoires that made up the dataset. The material from the prospective study consisted of cDNA or gDNA derived from T cells, B-cell-depleted T cells, or PBMCs. HLA class I and class II types, where available, came from metadata supplied by the sample provider rather than from assay-based typing.

Notes on this clone: It has no known antigen specificity. It has no much larger one-base neighbor in the sample; base qualities were not kept.

As encoded in the germline V gene (reference sequence), CDR1 is MNHEY while CDR2 is SMNVEV. Compared with germline, V lacks 1 base and J lacks 4 bases; bases without a gene match: 10. From the cysteine through the phenylalanine, the CDR3 covers 16 amino acids. Solely the CDR3 DNA is kept, with 48 bases framed from the first base. The immunoSEQ Assay, a bias-controlled multiplex PCR, was used to amplify TCRbeta CDR3 regions from genomic DNA. In the authors' own workflow: Nucleated cell counts per sample were estimated from amplification of reference gene primers within the assay. Sequence reads were collapsed and filtered to measure the absolute abundance of every unique TCRbeta CDR3 rearrangement. For each sample, productive Simpson clonality was calculated by taking the square root of Simpson's diversity index across productive rearrangements. Drawn from immuneACCESS, this table holds only the in-frame rearrangements with V and J called that TCRdb kept. Clones are partly lost; checked studies trace under half to an unresolved V gene and leave the rest unexplained. The V and J calls and the clone size are those of that table, but D and trimming were determined from the DNA. Across this sample there are around 330,000 clones, with roughly 86% seen only once. 8% to 9% of the sample rests with the top ten.

Participants in the prospective study were aged about 18 to 90 years, lived in about two dozen United States geographic areas, and enrolled through a virtual design. To assign participants to cohorts, the prospective study relied on clinical history that participants themselves reported in a screening survey and a study questionnaire. For ImmuneRACE Cohort 3, a participant was defined as recovered based on two consecutive negative NP/OP PCR tests, clearance by a healthcare professional, or resolution of symptoms. In the prospective study, whole blood, serum and a nasopharyngeal or oropharyngeal swab were collected from each participant by mobile phlebotomists. Participants in the prospective study had the option to provide additional blood draws and questionnaires over a roughly two-month period. Blood samples from the prospective study were shipped frozen or at room temperature prior to DNA extraction.

What the study reported, not specific to this receptor: How much clinical and demographic metadata was included differed by source and by participant, and the metadata was provided uncurated.

The sequence joins TRBV27 to TRBJ2-7, with TRBD1 identical over 7 junction bases. This TCR came from a woman under 30 who had recovered from COVID-19. The specimen sequenced was PBMCs or T cells enriched from blood (not recorded which). The nucleotides are TGTGCCAGCAGTTTATATTTGGGACAGCCCCCTTACGAGCAGTACTTC. This encodes CASSLYLGQPPYEQYF.